This T cell receptor (beta chain) stems from a study of blood T cell repertoires in COVID-19. At the level of the study: From the United States, Italy and Spain came samples of acute and convalescent COVID-19. T cells, B-cell-depleted T cells, or PBMCs supplied cDNA or gDNA.

CDR3 length: 15 residues. V dropped 0 bases and J dropped 6 bases, with 13 bases sitting between them. Looked up from germline, CDR1 is SGHRS and CDR2 is YFSETQ. TCRdb's copy holds only in-frame clones and misses some; the assay was immunoSEQ multiplex PCR. The data contain approximately 9,200 clones, 70% to 90% of them singletons. Sequenced sample: peripheral blood. The rearrangement links TRBV5-1 to TRBJ2-4, with a possible D match to TRBD2 (6 bases). This clonotype originated in a man aged 55-75 years with acute or convalescent COVID-19. The DNA of the CDR3 is TGCGCCAGCAGCTTGGACGGGAGCCCCGGAAACATTCAGTACTTC. Translated: CASSLDGSPGNIQYF.